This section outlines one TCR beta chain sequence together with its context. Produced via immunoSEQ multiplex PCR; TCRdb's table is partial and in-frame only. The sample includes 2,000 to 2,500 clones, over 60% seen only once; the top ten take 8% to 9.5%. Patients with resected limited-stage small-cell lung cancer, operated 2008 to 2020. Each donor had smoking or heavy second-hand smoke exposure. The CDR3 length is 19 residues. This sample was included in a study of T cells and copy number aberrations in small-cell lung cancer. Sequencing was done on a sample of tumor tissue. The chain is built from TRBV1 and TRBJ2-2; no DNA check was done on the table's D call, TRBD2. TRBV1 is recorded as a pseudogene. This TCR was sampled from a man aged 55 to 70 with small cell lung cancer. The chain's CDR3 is CTSSQALAGDLKNTGELFF. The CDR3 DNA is TGCACCAGCAGCCAAGCTTTAGCGGGGGACCTAAAGAACACCGGGGAGCTGTTTTTT.